This T cell receptor (beta chain) was recorded in a study of shared clonotypes between healthy human individuals. The naive CD8 population came from CD45RO-negative cells selected for CCR7, without terminally differentiated effector memory CD45RA+ cells. Only in-frame clones appear in the TCRdb table, and some are missing; sequencing was by immunoSEQ multiplex PCR. The sample comprises roughly 2.1 million clones, roughly 91% of which are singletons, and 1.7% rests with the top ten. Trimming took off 4 bases at V and 7 bases at J, with 12 bases between the two ends. The germline V gene encodes CDR1 SGHRS and CDR2 YFSETQ. The CDR3 totals 12 residues. Remarks on this clone: At the DNA level, this CDR3 is encoded by other sequences in the same sample as well.

Sequencing was done on a sample of naive CD8+ T cells from PBMCs. The chain uses TRBV5-1 and TRBJ2-7; weak D call: TRBD1 (6 bases). The receptor was isolated from a man between 18 and 29 years old in good health. Some clones in this sample may be carry-over from other donors' samples. The CDR3 bases are TGCGCCAGCAGCAGCAGGGGTGGTGAGCAGTACTTC. It translates to CASSSRGGEQYF.